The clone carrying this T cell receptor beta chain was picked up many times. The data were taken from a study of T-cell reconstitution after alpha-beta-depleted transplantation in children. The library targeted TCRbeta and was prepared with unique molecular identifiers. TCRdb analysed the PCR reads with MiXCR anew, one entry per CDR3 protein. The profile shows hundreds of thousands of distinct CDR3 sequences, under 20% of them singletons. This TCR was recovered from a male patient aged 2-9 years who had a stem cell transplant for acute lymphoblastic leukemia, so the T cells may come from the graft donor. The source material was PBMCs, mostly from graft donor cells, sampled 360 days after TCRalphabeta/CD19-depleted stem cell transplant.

The CDR3 reads CASSLGISGRSYNEQFF. In DNA form, the CDR3 reads TGTGCCAGCAGCTTAGGGATTAGCGGGAGGTCCTACAATGAGCAGTTCTTC. V usage is TRBV7-2 and J usage is TRBJ2-1, with 10 bases identical to TRBD2. This CDR3 has 17 amino acids. Losses at the gene ends were 1 base for V and 1 base for J; bases not matched to a gene: 4. From germline, CDR1 is SGHTA and CDR2 FQGNSA. Together with reference TRBV7-2 and TRBJ2-1, the CDR3 gives the full variable domain: GAGVSQSPSNKVTEKGKDVELRCDPISGHTALYWYRQSLGQGLEFLIYFQGNSAPDKSGLPSDRFSAERTGGSVSTLTIQRTQQEDSAVYLCASSLGISGRSYNEQFFGPGTRLTVL.